One T cell receptor (beta chain) is described in this entry. Its antigen is currently unknown. The sample belongs to a study of cytomegalovirus exposure and HLA in healthy donors. As for the donors, each was a healthy bone marrow donor. It was with 60 Vbeta and 13 Jbeta primers that the PCR ran. Using immunoSEQ multiplex PCR, the repertoire was profiled, and TCRdb retains in-frame clones only, with some absent. The sample lists roughly 150,000 clones, roughly 80% occurring once. The V end lost 1 base, the J end lost 4 bases, and 12 bases lay between the germline ends. The length of the CDR3 is 15 residues. The germline V gene has CDR1 SGHNT and CDR2 YYREEE (reference sequence). Notes on the study in general: An analysis done earlier found most TCR beta V segments productive about 90% or about 30% of the time.

The material sequenced was PBMCs. This sequence originates from a middle-aged woman in good health and CMV-seropositive. This chain uses TRBV5-4 with TRBJ1-3; D perhaps matches TRBD1 (5 bases). The CDR3 loop reads CASSLNRQGGNTIYF. The CDR3 nucleotides read TGTGCCAGCAGCTTGAACCGGCAGGGCGGAAACACCATATATTTT.